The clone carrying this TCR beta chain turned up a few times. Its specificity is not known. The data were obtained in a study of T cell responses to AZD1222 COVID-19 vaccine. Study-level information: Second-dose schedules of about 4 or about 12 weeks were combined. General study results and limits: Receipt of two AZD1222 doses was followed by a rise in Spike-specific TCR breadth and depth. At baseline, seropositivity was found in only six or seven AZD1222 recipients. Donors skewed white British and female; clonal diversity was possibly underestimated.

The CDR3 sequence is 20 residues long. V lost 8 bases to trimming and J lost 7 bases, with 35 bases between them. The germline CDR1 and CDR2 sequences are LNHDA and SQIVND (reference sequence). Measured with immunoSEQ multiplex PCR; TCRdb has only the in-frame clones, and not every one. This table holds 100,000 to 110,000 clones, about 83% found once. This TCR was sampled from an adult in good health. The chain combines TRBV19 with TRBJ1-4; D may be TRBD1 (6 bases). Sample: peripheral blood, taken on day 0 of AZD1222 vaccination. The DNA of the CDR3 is TGTGCCAGTGAAGACCCGAAGGGGATGGCAGGGGAGGCCTATGGTGAAAAACTGTTTTTT. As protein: CASEDPKGMAGEAYGEKLFF.